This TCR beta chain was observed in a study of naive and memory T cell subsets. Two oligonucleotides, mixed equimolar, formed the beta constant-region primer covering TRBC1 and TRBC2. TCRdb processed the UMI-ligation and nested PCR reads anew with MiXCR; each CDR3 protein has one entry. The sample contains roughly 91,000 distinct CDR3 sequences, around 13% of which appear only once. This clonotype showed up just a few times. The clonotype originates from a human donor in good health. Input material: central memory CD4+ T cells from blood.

The CDR3 region has the DNA TGCAGTGCTATTAGGACGAAGACTGGGGAGCAGTTCTTC. It yields the protein CSAIRTKTGEQFF. This rearrangement joins TRBV20-1 to TRBJ2-1; D not resolved. CDR3 length: 13 residues. The V and J ends lost 4 bases and 10 bases respectively, with 17 bases between them. CDR1 is DFQATT and CDR2 is SNEGSKA in the germline V gene (reference sequence).